The 24 T cell receptor beta chains below all came from one sample that was sequenced in a study of identical twins. TCRdb redid the calling of the 5' RACE reads with MiXCR, one entry per CDR3 protein. The sample includes about 720,000 distinct CDR3 sequences, roughly 18% of them seen just once. These same data were also listed under a study on T cells expressing NK-cell markers.

Input material: PBMCs. Source of these receptors: a woman younger than 35 in good health.

The chain links TRBV6-5 to TRBJ2-7, with unresolved D. Trimming removed 0 bases from V and 0 bases from J, with 15 bases in between. The CDR3 is 17 residues long. Germline CDR1 and CDR2: MNHEY and SVGAGI. CDR3 DNA sequence: TGTGCCAGCAGTTACTCGGCCCCGTCGACAATCTCCTACGAGCAGTACTTC. This codes for CASSYSAPSTISYEQYF.

This clonotype has just a few counts. V is TRBV7-2 and J is TRBJ2-5, with unresolved D. Germline values: CDR1 SGHTA, CDR2 FQGNSA. Trimming cost V 1 base and J 1 base, with 10 bases left between them. This CDR3 is 15 amino acids long. The CDR3 DNA is TGTGCCAGCAGCTTAGTCGCGCGGTCCCAAGAGACCCAGTACTTC. Protein sequence: CASSLVARSQETQYF.

The sample holds a few counts of this clonotype. This chain uses TRBV20-1 with TRBJ2-5, with 8 bases lining up with TRBD2. The CDR3 runs 15 residues. CDR1 is DFQATT, CDR2 SNEGSKA, per germline (reference sequence). V gave up 0 bases and J gave up 7 bases; unmatched junction bases: 10. As DNA, the CDR3 is TGCAGTGCTAGAGATCGAAGAGCGGGGGCGGGGACCCAGTACTTC. Translation: CSARDRRAGAGTQYF.

This clonotype came up a few times. This rearrangement joins TRBV30 to TRBJ2-1; D possibly uses TRBD1 or TRBD2 (6 bases each). The V gene's germline CDR1 is GTSNPN and CDR2 SVGIG (reference sequence). The CDR3 length is 13 residues. The germline V and J ends were trimmed by 4 bases and 1 base, with 8 bases remaining between them. The chain's CDR3 is CAWKGGSYNEQFF. Here the CDR3 DNA reads TGTGCCTGGAAGGGGGGTTCCTACAATGAGCAGTTCTTC. The full variable domain, its missing parts supplied by reference TRBV30 and TRBJ2-1, is SQTIHQWPATLVQPVGSPLSLECTVEGTSNPNLYWYRQAAGRGLQLLFYSVGIGQISSEVPQNLSASRPQDRQFILSSKKLLLSDSGFYLCAWKGGSYNEQFFGPGTRLTVL.

This clonotype has a handful of counts. The genes are TRBV12-3 or TRBV12-4 and TRBJ2-7; TRBD1 or TRBD2 may be the D gene (5 bases each). V dropped 5 bases and J dropped 7 bases, with 21 bases sitting between them. There are 15 residues in the CDR3. CDR3 amino acids: CASSIRGTRYREQYF. CDR3 bases: TGTGCCAGCAGTATCCGTGGGACGAGGTACAGGGAGCAGTACTTC.

In its sample, this clonotype was seen a few times. V usage is TRBV12-3 or TRBV12-4 and J usage is TRBJ1-5; tentative D call: TRBD1 (5 bases). The CDR3 is made up of 15 amino acids. Trimming took 2 bases from V and 7 from J, leaving 15 bases between them. This CDR3 reads CASSLRAPWDQPQHF. As DNA, the CDR3 is TGTGCCAGCAGTTTACGGGCCCCCTGGGACCAGCCCCAGCATTTT.

The chain is built from TRBV7-3 and TRBJ2-5; tentatively, D is TRBD2 (5 bases). The germline V gene encodes CDR1 SGHTA and CDR2 FQGTGA. The germline V and J ends were trimmed by 6 bases and 4 bases, with 21 bases remaining between them. CDR3 length equals 16 residues. CDR3 coding DNA: TGTGCCAGCAGGGACCCCCGGACGGGGATGGGAGAGACCCAGTACTTC. It is translated as CASRDPRTGMGETQYF. The full variable domain, in which reference TRBV7-3 and TRBJ2-5 provide the parts outside the CDR3, is GAGVSQTPSNKVTEKGKYVELRCDPISGHTALYWYRQSLGQGPEFLIYFQGTGAADDSGLPNDRFFAVRPEGSVSTLKIQRTERGDSAVYLCASRDPRTGMGETQYFGPGTRLLVL.

This clonotype was recorded a few times. The rearrangement uses TRBV6-1 and TRBJ1-5; 7 positions match TRBD1. V dropped 8 bases and J dropped 2; count of bases not matched to a gene: 6. CDR3 length: 14 residues. Looked up from germline, CDR1 is MNHNS and CDR2 is SASEGT. CDR3 in amino acids: CASWTGRGNQPQHF. The DNA of the CDR3 is TGTGCCAGCTGGACAGGTCGGGGCAATCAGCCCCAGCATTTT.

This clonotype showed up many times. The chain joins TRBV12-3 or TRBV12-4 to TRBJ1-5, with D tentatively TRBD1 (5 bases). The CDR3 consists of 16 residues. Deletions cut 5 bases from V and 0 bases from J, with 14 bases between. CDR3: CASSRRGGYSNQPQHF. The CDR3 region has the DNA TGTGCCAGCAGTCGGAGGGGCGGTTATAGCAATCAGCCCCAGCATTTT.

This clonotype has a handful of counts. The V call is TRBV4-3, the J call TRBJ2-5; D might be TRBD2 (5 bases). Germline V gives CDR1 LGHNA, CDR2 YSLEER. V was pared by 3 bases and J by 1 base, with 15 bases between. There are 16 residues in the CDR3. DNA of the CDR3: TGCGCCAGCAGCCAGAACGGGGAGAGGGTCCAAGAGACCCAGTACTTC. Residues: CASSQNGERVQETQYF.

This clonotype has only a few counts. The gene calls are TRBV5-1 and TRBJ2-1; D tentatively reads TRBD1 or TRBD2 (5 bases each). Germline CDR1 SGHRS, CDR2 YFSETQ. This CDR3 has 15 amino acids. V lost 3 bases, J lost 6 bases, and 16 bases lay in between. CDR3 in amino acids: CASSSGPGSLNEQFF. The CDR3 nucleotides read TGCGCCAGCAGCTCGGGACCTGGTAGTCTCAATGAGCAGTTCTTC.

V usage is TRBV20-1 and J usage is TRBJ2-1; D perhaps matches TRBD2 (6 bases). Germline assignment: CDR1 DFQATT and CDR2 SNEGSKA (reference sequence). V lost 0 bases to trimming and J lost 5 bases, with 11 bases between them. The CDR3 is 14 residues long. CDR3 bases: TGCAGTGCTAGAGATACGGGACTCCACAATGAGCAGTTCTTC. Its protein is CSARDTGLHNEQFF.

V gene TRBV20-1 combines with J gene TRBJ2-7; D call uncertain. Germline V gives CDR1 DFQATT, CDR2 SNEGSKA (reference sequence). The V end was cut by 3 bases, the J end by 4 bases, with 13 bases between. This CDR3 comprises 13 residues. The chain's CDR3 is CSASPGPSYEQYF. The CDR3 coding sequence is TGCAGTGCTAGTCCGGGTCCGTCTTACGAGCAGTACTTC.

The chain is built from TRBV2 and TRBJ1-1, with TRBD1 matching over 9 bases. CDR3 length: 15 residues. Trimming cost V 2 bases and J 1 base; bases outside gene matches: 2. Germline V gene data show CDR1 as SNHLY and CDR2 as FYNNEI. The CDR3 nucleotides read TGTGCCAGCAGTGAACCGACAGGGGGGAACACTGAAGCTTTCTTT. It translates to CASSEPTGGNTEAFF.

The V gene is TRBV7-2, the J gene TRBJ2-7; 11 nucleotides agree with TRBD2. The CDR3 spans 14 residues. The V and J ends lost 7 bases and 5 bases, in that order; junction bases with no gene match: 7. In germline, CDR1 is SGHTA, CDR2 FQGNSA. Here the CDR3 DNA reads TGTGCCAGCACCACTAGCGGGAGTCGAAACGAGCAGTACTTC. Translation: CASTTSGSRNEQYF.

In this sample, this clonotype turned up a few times. V gene TRBV29-1 combines with J gene TRBJ2-1; TRBD1 is a possible D gene (5 bases). The V end lost 2 bases, the J end lost 3 bases, and 5 bases lay between the germline ends. Germline-derived CDR1 and CDR2 are SQVTM and ANQGSEA. The CDR3 consists of 12 residues. The CDR3 reads CSVERGYNEQFF. In DNA form, the CDR3 reads TGCAGCGTTGAAAGGGGCTACAATGAGCAGTTCTTC.

The chain has TRBV5-1 and TRBJ2-5, with D tentatively TRBD1 (5 bases). V was pared by 0 bases and J by 4 bases, with 7 bases between. The CDR3 sequence is 13 residues long. In germline, CDR1 is SGHRS, CDR2 YFSETQ. As DNA, the CDR3 is TGCGCCAGCAGCTTGGAGCAGGGAGAGACCCAGTACTTC. It encodes CASSLEQGETQYF.

This clonotype was counted between two and nine times. V gene TRBV10-3 combines with J gene TRBJ1-2, with D perhaps matching TRBD1 (5 bases). CDR1 ENHRY and CDR2 SYGVKD come from the germline V gene. Trimming took 4 bases from V and 3 from J, leaving 6 bases between them. The CDR3 has 12 amino acids. The CDR3 DNA sequence: TGTGCCATCAGTGTCAGGGACTATGGCTACACCTTC. This gives the protein CAISVRDYGYTF.

The chain carries TRBV5-6 and TRBJ1-5; a possible D gene is TRBD1 (5 bases). V was pared by 4 bases and J by 6 bases, with 14 bases between. CDR1 and CDR2 (germline): SGHDT, YYEEEE. The CDR3 is 14 residues long. CDR3 protein: CASSAVGGAQPQHF. CDR3 nucleotides: TGTGCCAGCAGCGCCGTCGGAGGGGCTCAGCCCCAGCATTTT.

V and J are TRBV20-1 and TRBJ2-7; TRBD1 agrees at 7 bases. CDR1 and CDR2 (germline): DFQATT, SNEGSKA (reference sequence). The CDR3 consists of 14 residues. Unmatched junction bases numbered 14, after V lost 6 bases and J lost 6 bases. The CDR3 DNA reads as TGCAGTGCGTGCTCACCCCTCAGGGGGAGCGAGCAGTACTTC. Its translation is CSACSPLRGSEQYF.

This clonotype was seen a handful of times. The V and J genes are TRBV20-1 and TRBJ2-7, with 10 positions matching TRBD1. V trimming: 5 bases; J trimming: 1 base; junction bases outside the gene matches: 14. CDR3 length: 17 amino acids. Germline values: CDR1 DFQATT, CDR2 SNEGSKA (reference sequence). This CDR3 is CSAYSGQGSKVSYEQYF. The CDR3 coding sequence is TGCAGTGCTTACTCGGGACAGGGGTCAAAAGTGTCCTACGAGCAGTACTTC.

Many counts were recorded for this clonotype. The chain links TRBV12-3 or TRBV12-4 to TRBJ1-5, with TRBD1 matching over 7 bases. The CDR3 totals 16 residues. With V trimmed by 7 bases and J by 5 bases, 14 bases remained unmatched. The CDR3 spells CASTRDSMGRDQPQHF. Here the CDR3 DNA reads TGTGCCAGCACCCGGGACAGTATGGGAAGGGATCAGCCCCAGCATTTT.

This rearrangement joins TRBV9 to TRBJ2-3, with D unclear. Trimming took 4 bases from V and 2 from J, leaving 17 bases between them. The germline V gene has CDR1 SGDLS and CDR2 YYNGEE. The CDR3 length is 16 residues. CDR3 protein: CASSPTTPVITDTQYF. The CDR3 DNA follows: TGTGCCAGCAGCCCAACCACACCGGTTATCACAGATACGCAGTATTTT.

This clonotype came up a few times. Relative to the germline gene, one junction end is altered; a read error may explain this. This sequence joins TRBV29-1 and TRBJ1-2, with 8 bases aligning to TRBD1. This CDR3 has 11 amino acids. The germline V gene encodes CDR1 SQVTM and CDR2 ANQGSEA. CDR3 region: CAGQGAYGYTF. The CDR3 region has the DNA TGTGCGGGTCAGGGGGCTTATGGCTACACCTTC. The variable domain in full, with the rest retrieved from reference TRBV29-1 and TRBJ1-2, is SAVISQKPSRDICQRGTSLTIQCQVDSQVTMMFWYRQQPGQSLTLIATANQGSEATYESGFVIDKFPISRPNLTFSTLTVSNMSPEDSSIYLCAGQGAYGYTFGSGTRLTVV.